This T cell receptor beta chain was retrieved from a study of T cell repertoires in cytomegalovirus infection. The ends lost 5 bases at V and 5 bases at J; junction bases unmatched: 6. Germline CDR1 is SGHTA and CDR2 is FQGNSA. The CDR3 consists of 15 residues. TCRdb re-called the reads with MiXCR, one entry per CDR3 protein. The table includes under 850,000 distinct CDR3 sequences, 35% to 40% detected once. This clonotype has at least ten counts. Sequencing was carried out using PBMCs. The gene calls are TRBV7-2 and TRBJ2-5; the match to TRBD2 covers 12 bases. This clonotype was obtained from a human donor in good health (CMV status not recorded). Some clones in this sample may be carry-over from other donors' samples. CDR3 DNA sequence: TGTGCCAGCAGCCCACGGCTAGCGGGAGGGGAGACCCAGTACTTC. Its protein is CASSPRLAGGETQYF.